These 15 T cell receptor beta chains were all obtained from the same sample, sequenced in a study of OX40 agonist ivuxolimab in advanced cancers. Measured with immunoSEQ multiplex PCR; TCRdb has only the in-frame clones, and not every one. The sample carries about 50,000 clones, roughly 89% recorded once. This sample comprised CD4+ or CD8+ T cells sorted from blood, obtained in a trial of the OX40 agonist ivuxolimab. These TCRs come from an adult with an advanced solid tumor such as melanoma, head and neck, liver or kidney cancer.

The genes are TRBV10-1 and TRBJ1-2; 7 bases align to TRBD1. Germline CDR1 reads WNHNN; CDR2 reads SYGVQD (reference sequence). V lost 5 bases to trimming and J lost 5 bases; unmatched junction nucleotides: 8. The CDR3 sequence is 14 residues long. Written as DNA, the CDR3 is TGCGCCAGCAGTCTATCAGGGGGGTCTTATGGCTACACCTTC. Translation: CASSLSGGSYGYTF.

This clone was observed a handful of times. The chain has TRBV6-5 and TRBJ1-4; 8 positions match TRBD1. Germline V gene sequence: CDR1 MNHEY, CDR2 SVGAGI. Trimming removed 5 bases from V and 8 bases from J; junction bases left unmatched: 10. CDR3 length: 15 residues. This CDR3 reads CASSTRQGIGEKLFF. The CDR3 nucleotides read TGTGCCAGCAGTACCCGACAGGGGATAGGGGAAAAACTGTTTTTT.

The CDR3 DNA sequence: TGTGCCAGCAGACTCGGGGACAGGCCCTATGGCTACACCTTC. This encodes CASRLGDRPYGYTF. The chain employs TRBV27 and TRBJ1-2; TRBD1 matches 8 bases. The CDR3 length is 14 residues. CDR1 is MNHEY and CDR2 is SMNVEV in the germline V gene (reference sequence). J gave up 4 bases and V 6 bases, and 7 bases lay outside the gene matches.

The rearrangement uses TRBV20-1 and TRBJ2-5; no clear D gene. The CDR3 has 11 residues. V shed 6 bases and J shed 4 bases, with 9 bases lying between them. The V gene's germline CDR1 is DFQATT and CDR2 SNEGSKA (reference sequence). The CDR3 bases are TGCAGTGCGAACCGACTAGAGACCCAGTACTTC. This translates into CSANRLETQYF.

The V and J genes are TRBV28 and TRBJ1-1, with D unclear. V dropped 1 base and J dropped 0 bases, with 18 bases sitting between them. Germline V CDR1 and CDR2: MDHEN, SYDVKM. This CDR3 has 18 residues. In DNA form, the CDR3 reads TGTGCCAGCAGTTTATTACAGCCCTCCTTCTTCATGAACACTGAAGCTTTCTTT. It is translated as CASSLLQPSFFMNTEAFF.

CDR3: CAWTGGANNEQFF. CDR3 nucleotide sequence: TGTGCCTGGACCGGGGGGGCCAACAATGAGCAGTTCTTC. This sequence joins TRBV30 and TRBJ2-1, with 8 bases aligning to TRBD2. The CDR3 loop spans 13 amino acids. CDR1 GTSNPN and CDR2 SVGIG come from the germline V gene (reference sequence). V lost 4 bases to trimming and J lost 5 bases; unmatched junction nucleotides: 4.

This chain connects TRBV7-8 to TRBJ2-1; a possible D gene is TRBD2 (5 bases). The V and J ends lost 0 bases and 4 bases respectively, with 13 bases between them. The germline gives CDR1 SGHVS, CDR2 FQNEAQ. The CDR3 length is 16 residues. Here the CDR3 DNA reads TGTGCCAGCAGCTTAGCGCTCCGGGGAAAATACAATGAGCAGTTCTTC. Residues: CASSLALRGKYNEQFF.

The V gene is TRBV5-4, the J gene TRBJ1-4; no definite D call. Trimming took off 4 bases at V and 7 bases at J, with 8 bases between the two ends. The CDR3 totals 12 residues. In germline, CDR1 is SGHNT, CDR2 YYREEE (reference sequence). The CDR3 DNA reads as TGTGCCAGCAGCCCCTCGGGTGAAAAACTGTTTTTT. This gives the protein CASSPSGEKLFF.

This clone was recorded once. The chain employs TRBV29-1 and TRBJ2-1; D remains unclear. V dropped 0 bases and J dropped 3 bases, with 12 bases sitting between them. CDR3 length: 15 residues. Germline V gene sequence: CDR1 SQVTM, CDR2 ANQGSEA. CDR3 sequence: CSVEDSRALYNEQFF. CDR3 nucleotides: TGCAGCGTTGAAGATAGTAGGGCTCTCTACAATGAGCAGTTCTTC.

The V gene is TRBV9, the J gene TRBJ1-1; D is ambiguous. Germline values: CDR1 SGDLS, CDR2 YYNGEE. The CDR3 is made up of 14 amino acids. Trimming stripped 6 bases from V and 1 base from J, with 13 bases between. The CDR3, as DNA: TGTGCCAGCACCCCCATGAGGCCGAACACTGAAGCTTTCTTT. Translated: CASTPMRPNTEAFF.

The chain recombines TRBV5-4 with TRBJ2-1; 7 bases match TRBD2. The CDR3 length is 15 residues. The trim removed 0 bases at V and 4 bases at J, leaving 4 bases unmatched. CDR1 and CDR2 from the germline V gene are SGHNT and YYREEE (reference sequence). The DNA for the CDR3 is TGTGCCAGCAGCTTGGAGTTGCGGGAGTACAATGAGCAGTTCTTC. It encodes CASSLELREYNEQFF.

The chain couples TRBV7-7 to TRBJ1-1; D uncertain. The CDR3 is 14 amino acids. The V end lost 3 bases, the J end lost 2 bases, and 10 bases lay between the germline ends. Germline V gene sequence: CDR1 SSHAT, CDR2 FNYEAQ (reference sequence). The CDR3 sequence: CASSFPEGNTEAFF. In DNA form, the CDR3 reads TGTGCCAGCAGCTTCCCCGAGGGTAACACTGAAGCTTTCTTT.

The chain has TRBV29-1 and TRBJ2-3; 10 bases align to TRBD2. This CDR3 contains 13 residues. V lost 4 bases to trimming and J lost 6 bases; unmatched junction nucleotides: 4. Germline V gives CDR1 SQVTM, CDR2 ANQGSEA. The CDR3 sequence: CSVGEAGGDTQYF. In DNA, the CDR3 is TGCAGCGTTGGGGAAGCGGGAGGGGATACGCAGTATTTT.

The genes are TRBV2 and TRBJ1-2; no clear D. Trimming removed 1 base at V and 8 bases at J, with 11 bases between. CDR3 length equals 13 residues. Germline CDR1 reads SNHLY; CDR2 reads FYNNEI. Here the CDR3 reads CASSEGLVGGYTF. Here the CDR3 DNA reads TGTGCCAGCAGTGAAGGGTTGGTGGGCGGCTACACCTTC. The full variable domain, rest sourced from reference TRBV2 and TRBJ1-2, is EPEVTQTPSHQVTQMGQEVILRCVPISNHLYFYWYRQILGQKVEFLVSFYNNEISEKSEIFDDQFSVERPDGSNFTLKIRSTKLEDSAMYFCASSEGLVGGYTFGSGTRLTVV.

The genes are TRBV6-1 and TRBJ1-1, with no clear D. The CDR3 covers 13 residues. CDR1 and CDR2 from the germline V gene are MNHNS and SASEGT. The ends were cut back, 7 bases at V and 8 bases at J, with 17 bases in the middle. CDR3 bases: TGTGCCAGCAATGATCCCAGCCAGATAGAAGCTTTCTTT. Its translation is CASNDPSQIEAFF.